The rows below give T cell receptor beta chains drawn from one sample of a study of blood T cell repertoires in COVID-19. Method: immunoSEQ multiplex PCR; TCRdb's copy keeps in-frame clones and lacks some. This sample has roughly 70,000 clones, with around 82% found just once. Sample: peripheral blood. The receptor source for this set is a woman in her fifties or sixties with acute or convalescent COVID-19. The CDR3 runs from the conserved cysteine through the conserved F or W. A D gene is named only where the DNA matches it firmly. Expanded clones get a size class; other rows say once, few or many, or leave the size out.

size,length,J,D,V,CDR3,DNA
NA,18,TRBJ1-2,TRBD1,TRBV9,CASSPQSGTGYLIGGYTF,TGTGCCAGCAGCCCTCAGTCCGGGACAGGGTACTTGATCGGTGGCTACACCTTC
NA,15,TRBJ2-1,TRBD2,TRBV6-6,CASSATSGGAGEQFF,TGTGCCAGCAGCGCTACTAGCGGGGGGGCGGGAGAGCAGTTCTTC
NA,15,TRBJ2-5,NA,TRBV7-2,CASSLVAGWMETQYF,TGTGCCAGCAGCTTAGTGGCAGGGTGGATGGAGACCCAGTACTTC
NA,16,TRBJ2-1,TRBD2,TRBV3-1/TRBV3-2,CASSQGGLAGYNEQFF,TGTGCCAGCAGCCAAGGGGGACTAGCGGGCTACAATGAGCAGTTCTTC
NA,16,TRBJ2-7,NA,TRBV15,CATSRGDTVETYEQYF,TGTGCCACCAGCAGAGGGGACACAGTAGAAACCTACGAGCAGTACTTC
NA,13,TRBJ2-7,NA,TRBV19,CASSIGRSYEQYF,TGTGCCAGTAGTATAGGCCGCAGCTACGAGCAGTACTTC
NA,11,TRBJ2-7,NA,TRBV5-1,CASRGEIEQYF,TGCGCCAGCAGGGGCGAAATCGAGCAGTACTTC
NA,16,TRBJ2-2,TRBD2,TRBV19,CASSSLAGGHTGELFF,TGTGCCAGTAGTTCGCTAGCGGGGGGTCACACCGGGGAGCTGTTTTTT
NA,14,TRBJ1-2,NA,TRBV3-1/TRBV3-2,CASSPTKGVLGYTF,TGTGCCAGCAGCCCGACGAAGGGGGTATTGGGCTACACCTTC
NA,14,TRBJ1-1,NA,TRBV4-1,CASSQGQWDTEAFF,TGCGCCAGCAGCCAAGGACAGTGGGACACTGAAGCTTTCTTT
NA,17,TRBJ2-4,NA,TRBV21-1,CASTLGTGGLSRIIQYF,TGTGCCAGCACCCTAGGGACAGGGGGTCTTAGCAGGATCATTCAGTACTTC
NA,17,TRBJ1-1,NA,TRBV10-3,CAISESINLGGETEAFF,TGTGCCATCAGTGAGTCGATTAACCTAGGTGGGGAGACTGAAGCTTTCTTT
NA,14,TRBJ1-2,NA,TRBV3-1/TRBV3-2,CASSLRGGNYGYTF,TGTGCCAGCAGCCTCAGGGGTGGTAACTATGGCTACACCTTC
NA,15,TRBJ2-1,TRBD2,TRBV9,CASSVGGGVANEQFF,TGTGCCAGCAGCGTAGGCGGGGGGGTTGCCAATGAGCAGTTCTTC
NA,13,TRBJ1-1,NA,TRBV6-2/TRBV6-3,CASSYPDSHKAFF,TGTGCCAGCAGTTACCCGGACAGCCATAAAGCTTTCTTT
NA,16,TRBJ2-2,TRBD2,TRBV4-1,CASSPRLAGGSGELFF,TGCGCCAGCAGCCCGCGACTTGCGGGGGGGTCGGGGGAGCTGTTTTTT
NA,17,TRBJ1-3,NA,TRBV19,CASSTYSDGGGRNTIYF,TGTGCCAGTAGTACCTACTCTGATGGAGGCGGGCGAAACACCATATATTTT
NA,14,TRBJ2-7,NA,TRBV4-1,CASSQDHQSYEQYF,TGCGCCAGCAGCCAAGATCACCAGTCCTACGAGCAGTACTTC
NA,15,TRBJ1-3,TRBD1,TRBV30,CAWSVLGTAGNTIYF,TGTGCCTGGAGTGTACTAGGGACAGCTGGAAACACCATATATTTT
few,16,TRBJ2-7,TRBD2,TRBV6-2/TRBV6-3,CASSYSGLAGDYEQYF,TGTGCCAGCAGTTACTCAGGACTAGCGGGGGACTACGAGCAGTACTTC
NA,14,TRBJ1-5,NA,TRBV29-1,CSVQGMDGNQPQHF,TGCAGCGTTCAGGGAATGGATGGCAATCAGCCCCAGCATTTT
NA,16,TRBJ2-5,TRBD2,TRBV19,CASSIPSGAYQETQYF,TGTGCCAGTAGTATTCCTAGCGGGGCGTACCAAGAGACCCAGTACTTC
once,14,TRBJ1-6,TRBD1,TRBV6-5,CASSLDRGNSPLHF,TGTGCCAGCAGTCTCGACAGGGGAAATTCACCCCTCCACTTT
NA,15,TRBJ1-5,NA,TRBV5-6,CASSLGHTSNQPQHF,TGTGCCAGCAGCTTGGGACACACTAGCAATCAGCCCCAGCATTTT
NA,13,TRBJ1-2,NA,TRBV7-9,CASSLARNYGYTF,TGTGCCAGCAGCTTAGCCAGGAACTATGGCTACACCTTC
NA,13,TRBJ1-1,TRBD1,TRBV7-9,CASSPGQGTEAFF,TGTGCCAGCAGCCCCGGACAGGGGACTGAAGCTTTCTTT
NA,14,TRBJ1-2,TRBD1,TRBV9,CASSVDRGNYGYTF,TGTGCCAGCAGCGTAGACAGGGGTAACTATGGCTACACCTTC
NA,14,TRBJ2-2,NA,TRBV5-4,CASSLGANTGELFF,TGTGCCAGCAGCTTGGGGGCTAACACCGGGGAGCTGTTTTTT
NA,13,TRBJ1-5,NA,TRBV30,CALGGARGQPQHF,TGTGCCCTGGGGGGGGCGCGAGGACAGCCCCAGCATTTT
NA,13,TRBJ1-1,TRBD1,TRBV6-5,CASSDRGPVKAFF,TGTGCCAGCAGCGACAGGGGCCCCGTAAAGGCTTTCTTT
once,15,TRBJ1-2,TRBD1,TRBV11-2,CASSLSRQGMNGYTF,TGTGCCAGCAGCTTATCGAGACAGGGGATGAATGGCTACACCTTC
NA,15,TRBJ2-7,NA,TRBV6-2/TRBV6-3,CASSYSSAIVLEQYF,TGTGCCAGCAGTTACTCCAGCGCGATCGTCTTGGAGCAGTACTTC
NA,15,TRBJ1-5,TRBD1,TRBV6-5,CASRAGQGGGQPQHF,TGTGCCAGCAGGGCGGGACAGGGAGGGGGCCAGCCCCAGCATTTT
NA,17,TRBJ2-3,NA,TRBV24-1,CATSDPSLGHQVNTQYF,TGTGCCACCAGTGACCCATCGTTGGGGCACCAGGTCAATACGCAGTATTTT
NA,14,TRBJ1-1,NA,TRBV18,CASSPKTSNTEAFF,TGTGCCAGCTCACCCAAGACATCGAACACTGAAGCTTTCTTT
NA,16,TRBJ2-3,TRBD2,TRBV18,CASSPPLAGGTDTQYF,TGTGCCAGCTCACCACCCCTAGCGGGGGGCACAGATACGCAGTATTTT
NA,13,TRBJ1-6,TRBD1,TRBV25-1,CASSPDRSSPLHF,TGTGCCAGCAGTCCGGACAGGTCTTCACCCCTCCACTTT
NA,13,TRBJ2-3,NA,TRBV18,CASSPEVQDTQYF,TGTGCCAGCTCACCAGAGGTCCAAGATACGCAGTATTTT
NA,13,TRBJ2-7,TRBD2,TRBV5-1,CASGSGPSYEQYF,TGCGCCAGCGGTAGCGGGCCCTCCTACGAGCAGTACTTC
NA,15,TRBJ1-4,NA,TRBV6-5,CASSREVGTNEKLFF,TGTGCCAGCAGTCGTGAGGTCGGTACTAATGAAAAACTGTTTTTT
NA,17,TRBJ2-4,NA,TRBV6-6,CASSPDRGTPAKNIQYF,TGTGCCAGCAGTCCTGATCGGGGGACCCCAGCCAAAAACATTCAGTACTTC
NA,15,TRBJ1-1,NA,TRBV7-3,CASSPYEGVNTEAFF,TGTGCCAGCAGCCCTTACGAGGGGGTGAACACTGAAGCTTTCTTT
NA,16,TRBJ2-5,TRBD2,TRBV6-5,CASSYSSRGGRETQYF,TGTGCCAGCAGTTACAGCTCGCGGGGGGGCCGTGAGACCCAGTACTTC
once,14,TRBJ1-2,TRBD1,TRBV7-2,CASSRGQGPYGYTF,TGTGCCAGCAGCAGGGGGCAGGGCCCCTATGGCTACACCTTC